This T cell receptor beta chain was profiled in a study of blood T cells in healthy people across ages. V lost 5 bases, J lost 6 bases, and 11 bases stayed unmatched. CDR1 is SEHNR and CDR2 is FQNEAQ in the germline V gene (reference sequence). The CDR3 runs to 16 residues. Primers used in a second PCR of roughly 6 to 12 cycles were a sample-barcoded 5' primer and a J-beta primer mix. TCRdb re-derived calls from the 5' RACE reads in MiXCR, one entry per CDR3 protein. This table holds approximately 770,000 distinct CDR3 sequences, roughly 64% found once. The rearrangement joins TRBV7-9 to TRBJ1-4, with 8 nucleotides matching TRBD1. Material: blood. The TCR comes from a man aged 25 to 40 in good health. CDR3 residues: CASSLGTGRPYEKLFF. The CDR3 nucleotides read TGTGCCAGCAGCCTGGGGACAGGAAGGCCATATGAAAAACTGTTTTTT.